Given below is one T cell receptor (beta chain) in context. Other nucleotide sequences in the sample specify the same CDR3. Repertoires were generated with immunoSEQ multiplex PCR, while TCRdb's copy carries only in-frame clones and drops some. The data contain roughly 570,000 clones, approximately 88% of them singletons. These data originate in a study of blood T cell repertoires in COVID-19. Study overall: Samples representing acute and convalescent COVID-19 were sourced from the United States, Italy and Spain.

Sequenced: peripheral blood. This clonotype was sampled from a woman aged 45-60 years with COVID-19, enrolled during active disease.

CDR3 sequence (DNA): TGTGCCAGCAGTTACTCCGGACAGGGGAGGAATTCACCCCTCCACTTT. Translating it yields CASSYSGQGRNSPLHF. The rearrangement uses TRBV6-5 and TRBJ1-6; 9 bases map to TRBD1. The J segment lost 7 bases and the V segment lost 0 bases, leaving 4 bases of the junction unmatched. Germline V lookup: CDR1 MNHEY, CDR2 SVGAGI. The CDR3 is 16 residues long.